The sequence of this T cell receptor beta chain was determined in a study of early T cells in non-severe SARS-CoV-2 infection (dated by TCRdb to the early 2020s). Regarding the complete study: Bulk RNA from unsorted whole blood was used for TCR sequencing, so alpha and beta chains could not be paired. What the research found in general, with its limitations: Matching against VDJdb was skewed toward anti-spike CD8 responses, likely underestimated virus-specific expansions, and missed private and CD4 specificities.

This was a case-control study nested in a cohort of healthcare workers in London, UK, who had nasopharyngeal swab PCR tests and blood samples taken every week. Healthcare workers were enrolled in the week of the UK lockdown, from 23 to 31 March 2020, and were followed every week for up to roughly 15 weeks. Library construction relied on 5' RACE. The sample was run on a NextSeq 500. Unique molecular identifiers were attached to individual cDNA molecules in the TCR library protocol so that sequencing error and PCR bias could be corrected. Both TCR alpha and beta chains were sequenced, and tight co-correlation was observed between alpha and beta sequence abundances in each sample. The authors' analysis ran thus. Decombinator V4 was used to perform V gene, J gene and CDR3 annotation of TCR sequences. Expanded TCRs were defined as changing significantly between any two time points under a Poisson model with p below 0.0001. TCR abundances were normalised to the total number of TCRs sequenced per sample and were expressed as counts per million. VDJdb, accessed 1 November 2021, was searched for CMV, EBV and SARS-CoV-2 annotated TCRs, excluding TCRs annotated for multiple antigens. Through fastp at Q25 and MiXCR, TCRdb rebuilt clones from the public reads, retaining in-frame beta chains. One record per CDR3 amino acid sequence lists the most common genes and DNA. TCRdb, rather than the study authors, made the V and J calls. In all, the sample holds 25,000 to 30,000 distinct CDR3 sequences, and 4% to 5% of those were seen once. Around 4.2% of the sample is held by the ten biggest clonotypes.

This clonotype has just one count. The specificity of this receptor is unknown. The input lacks base qualities; no much larger clone sits a single base away. Evidence from one read is weak. Material for sequencing was whole blood. This clonotype was obtained from an adult who was a healthcare worker with PCR-confirmed SARS-CoV-2 infection or an uninfected control (not recorded which).

CDR3 protein: CASSDGLTGTYEQYF. The sequenced DNA: TGTGCCAGCAGTGACGGCCTGACAGGAACCTACGAGCAGTACTTC. Here the chain combines TRBV2 and TRBJ2-7; the D gene is perhaps TRBD1, from 6 matching bases. For CDR1 and CDR2, the germline V gene lists SNHLY and FYNNEI. Cut back by 3 bases and 2 bases, the V and J ends lie 14 bases apart. The CDR3 contains 15 residues, cysteine and phenylalanine counted. CDR3 DNA is the only sequence kept; it has 45 bases, read in frame from the first base.